The rows below give T cell receptor beta chains drawn from one sample of a study of blood T cell repertoires in COVID-19. Clones were read by immunoSEQ multiplex PCR, and TCRdb kept only the in-frame ones, dropping some. The sample has some 390,000 clones, around 84% seen once. Material: peripheral blood. Receptor source: a human donor in a cohort sampled during active COVID-19. CDR3s include the opening cysteine and the closing phenylalanine or tryptophan. A D gene is named only where the DNA matches it firmly. Some rows have no size entry. The others give once, few or many, or a class for an expanded clone.

>TRBD2|16|.|TRBJ2-5|TRBV19
CASSSASGALQETQYF
TGTGCCAGTAGTTCCGCTAGCGGGGCGTTACAAGAGACCCAGTACTTC
>.|18|.|TRBJ2-3|TRBV5-6
CASSLAFFPGAITDTQYF
TGTGCCAGCAGCTTGGCGTTTTTCCCAGGGGCAATCACAGATACGCAGTATTTT
>TRBD1|16|.|TRBJ1-6|TRBV4-1
CASSQRTGGVNSPLHF
TGCGCCAGCAGCCAACGGACAGGGGGAGTAAATTCACCCCTCCACTTT
>.|14|.|TRBJ2-1|TRBV2
CASSVRRGWYEQFF
TGTGCCAGCAGTGTCCGCCGGGGGTGGTATGAGCAGTTCTTC
>TRBD1|15|.|TRBJ1-1|TRBV5-6
CASSYLTRQGKEAFF
TGTGCCAGCAGCTACCTAACCCGACAGGGGAAAGAAGCTTTCTTT
>.|11|.|TRBJ1-1|TRBV11-2
CASSLQGQAFF
TGTGCCAGCAGCCTTCAGGGGCAAGCTTTCTTT
>.|16|.|TRBJ2-1|TRBV24-1
CATSDPLGSSYNEQFF
TGTGCCACCAGTGATCCCCTGGGGAGCTCCTACAATGAGCAGTTCTTC
>TRBD2|16|.|TRBJ2-7|TRBV11-3
CASSLDGTSGRDEQYF
TGTGCCAGCAGCTTAGACGGGACTAGCGGGAGAGACGAGCAGTACTTC
>TRBD2|17|.|TRBJ2-2|TRBV10-3
CAISGTSGGSNTGELFF
TGTGCCATCAGTGGGACTAGCGGGGGATCGAACACCGGGGAGCTGTTTTTT
>.|16|.|TRBJ2-7|TRBV5-6
CASSLARGFSSYEQYF
TGTGCCAGCAGCTTGGCTCGGGGGTTTAGCTCCTACGAGCAGTACTTC
>.|21|once|TRBJ2-1|TRBV7-8
CASSLIPRNRIDTISYNEQFF
TGTGCCAGCAGCTTAATACCCCGGAACAGGATAGACACTATCTCCTACAATGAGCAGTTCTTC
>.|15|.|TRBJ2-7|TRBV6-5
CASRRDRDWAYEQYF
TGTGCCAGCAGGCGCGACAGGGACTGGGCCTACGAGCAGTACTTC
>.|12|few|TRBJ1-6|TRBV6-5
CASSPGGSPLHF
TGTGCCAGCAGCCCGGGGGGTTCACCCCTCCACTTT
>.|12|once|TRBJ1-2|TRBV28
CALGRPNYGYTF
TGTGCCCTTGGGAGACCTAACTATGGCTACACCTTC
>.|12|.|TRBJ2-5|TRBV5-4
CASSADTETQYF
TGTGCCAGCAGCGCGGACACGGAGACCCAGTACTTC
>.|16|.|TRBJ1-3|TRBV5-1
CASSLNTVDSGNTIYF
TGCGCCAGCAGCTTGAATACAGTGGACTCTGGAAACACCATATATTTT
>TRBD1|13|.|TRBJ1-6|TRBV19
CASRGSYNSPLHF
TGTGCCAGCAGGGGGTCCTATAATTCACCCCTCCACTTT
>TRBD2|15|few|TRBJ2-7|TRBV11-2
CASSSGVAGVYEQYF
TGTGCCAGCAGTTCAGGGGTAGCGGGAGTATACGAGCAGTACTTC
>TRBD1|17|.|TRBJ1-4|TRBV3-1/TRBV3-2
CASSQDYSGQGREKLFF
TGTGCCAGCAGCCAAGATTACTCGGGACAGGGGCGAGAAAAACTGTTTTTT
>TRBD1|14|.|TRBJ1-3|TRBV6-6
CASSDRDRGLSIYF
TGTGCCAGCAGTGACCGGGACAGGGGCCTTTCCATATATTTT
>TRBD2|14|.|TRBJ2-1|TRBV7-3
CASSPTVSGDEQFF
TGTGCCAGCAGCCCCACCGTTAGCGGGGATGAGCAGTTCTTC
>TRBD1|14|.|TRBJ1-5|TRBV6-7
CALPDRGSNQPQHF
TGTGCCCTACCGGACAGGGGAAGCAATCAGCCCCAGCATTTT
>TRBD2|13|.|TRBJ2-1|TRBV10-3
CAIGAGGPGEQFF
TGTGCCATCGGGGCGGGAGGGCCGGGGGAGCAGTTCTTC
>TRBD1|14|.|TRBJ1-5|TRBV28
CASSPGQGVQPQHF
TGTGCCAGCAGCCCCGGACAGGGCGTTCAGCCCCAGCATTTT
>.|14|.|TRBJ2-7|TRBV6-1
CASSEFGGYYEQYF
TGTGCCAGCAGTGAATTTGGCGGTTACTACGAGCAGTACTTC
>.|14|.|TRBJ2-7|TRBV28
CASSLAQDSYEQYF
TGTGCCAGCAGTTTAGCACAGGATTCCTACGAGCAGTACTTC
>TRBD2|14|.|TRBJ2-7|TRBV5-5
CASSSTPGGYEQYF
TGTGCCAGCAGCTCGACCCCGGGAGGCTACGAGCAGTACTTC
>.|14|.|TRBJ2-7|TRBV11-2
CASSLYPSPYEQYF
TGTGCCAGCAGCTTATACCCTAGCCCTTACGAGCAGTACTTC
>TRBD1|13|few|TRBJ1-2|TRBV27
CASSYRGEDGYTF
TGTGCCAGCAGTTACAGGGGAGAGGATGGCTACACCTTC
>TRBD1|15|few|TRBJ2-7|TRBV5-1
CASSTTGTGSYEQYF
TGCGCCAGCAGCACGACAGGGACCGGCTCCTACGAGCAGTACTTC
>TRBD2|13|.|TRBJ2-3|TRBV13
CASSLGGDDTQYF
TGTGCCAGCAGCCTTGGGGGGGATGATACGCAGTATTTT
>.|13|.|TRBJ1-3|TRBV30
CAWGKQGGNTIYF
TGTGCCTGGGGTAAACAGGGAGGAAACACCATATATTTT
>TRBD1|17|.|TRBJ2-5|TRBV11-2
CASSRGQGGGGRETQYF
TGTGCCAGCAGCCGTGGACAGGGTGGAGGGGGGAGGGAGACCCAGTACTTC
>.|13|.|TRBJ2-5|TRBV12-3/TRBV12-4
CASSLPGRETQYF
TGTGCCAGCAGTTTACCGGGTCGGGAGACCCAGTACTTC
>.|14|.|TRBJ2-5|TRBV5-1
CASSLKGAQETQYF
TGCGCCAGCAGCTTAAAAGGAGCCCAAGAGACCCAGTACTTC
>TRBD2|17|few|TRBJ2-2|TRBV4-2
CASSQESSGRITGELFF
TGTGCCAGCAGCCAAGAGTCTAGCGGGAGGATCACCGGGGAGCTGTTTTTT
>TRBD2|13|.|TRBJ2-3|TRBV27
CASGRLGLGAPYF
TGTGCCAGCGGACGTTTGGGACTAGGGGCCCCGTATTTT
>.|15|few|TRBJ1-5|TRBV2
CASSPGQSSNQPQHF
TGTGCCAGCAGTCCTGGACAGAGTAGCAATCAGCCCCAGCATTTT
>TRBD1|14|.|TRBJ2-5|TRBV6-5
CASSYLGQQETQYF
TGTGCCAGCAGTTATTTGGGACAGCAAGAGACCCAGTACTTC
>TRBD2|14|few|TRBJ2-5|TRBV2
CASSGLGLQETQYF
TGTGCCAGCAGCGGACTAGGCCTCCAAGAGACCCAGTACTTC
>.|16|.|TRBJ2-7|TRBV5-5
CASSLVAVRFSYEQYF
TGTGCCAGCAGCTTGGTTGCGGTACGGTTCTCCTACGAGCAGTACTTC